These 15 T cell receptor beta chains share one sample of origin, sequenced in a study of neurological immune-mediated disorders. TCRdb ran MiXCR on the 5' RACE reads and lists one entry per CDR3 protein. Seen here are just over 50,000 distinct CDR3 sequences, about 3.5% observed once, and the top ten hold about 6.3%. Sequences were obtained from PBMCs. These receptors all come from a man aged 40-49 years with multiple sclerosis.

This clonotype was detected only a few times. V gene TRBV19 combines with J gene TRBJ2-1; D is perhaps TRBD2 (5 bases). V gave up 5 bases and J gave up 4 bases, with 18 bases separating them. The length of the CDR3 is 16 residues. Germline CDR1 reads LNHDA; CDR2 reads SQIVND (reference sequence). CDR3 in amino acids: CASSQRGQRLYNEQFF. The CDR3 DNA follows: TGTGCCAGTAGTCAGAGAGGGCAGAGGTTATACAATGAGCAGTTCTTC.

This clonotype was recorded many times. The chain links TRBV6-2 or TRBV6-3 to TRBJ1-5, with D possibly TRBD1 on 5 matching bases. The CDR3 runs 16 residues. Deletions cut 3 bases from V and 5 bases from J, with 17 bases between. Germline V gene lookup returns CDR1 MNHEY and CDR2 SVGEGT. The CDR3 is CASSYSPGIVHQPQHF. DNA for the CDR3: TGTGCCAGCAGTTATAGCCCAGGGATTGTACATCAGCCCCAGCATTTT.

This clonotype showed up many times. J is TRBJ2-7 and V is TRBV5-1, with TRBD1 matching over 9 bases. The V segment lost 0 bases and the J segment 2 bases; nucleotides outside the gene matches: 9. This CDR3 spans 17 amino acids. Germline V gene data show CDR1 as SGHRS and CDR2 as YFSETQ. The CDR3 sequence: CASSLAVGTGRAYEQYF. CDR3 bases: TGCGCCAGCAGCTTGGCCGTGGGGACAGGGAGGGCCTACGAGCAGTACTTC.

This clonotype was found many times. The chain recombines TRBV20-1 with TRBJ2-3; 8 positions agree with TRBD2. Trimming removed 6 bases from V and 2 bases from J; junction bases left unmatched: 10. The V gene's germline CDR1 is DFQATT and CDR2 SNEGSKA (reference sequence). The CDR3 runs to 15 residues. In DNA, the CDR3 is TGCAGTGCGGCCGCTAGCGGGCAAATCACAGATACGCAGTATTTT. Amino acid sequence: CSAAASGQITDTQYF.

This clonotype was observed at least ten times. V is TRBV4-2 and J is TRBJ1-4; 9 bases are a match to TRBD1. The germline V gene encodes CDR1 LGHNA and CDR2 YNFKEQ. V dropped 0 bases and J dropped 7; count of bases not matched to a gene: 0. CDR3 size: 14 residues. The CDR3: CASSQETGGEKLFF. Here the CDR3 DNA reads TGTGCCAGCAGCCAAGAGACAGGGGGTGAAAAACTGTTTTTT.

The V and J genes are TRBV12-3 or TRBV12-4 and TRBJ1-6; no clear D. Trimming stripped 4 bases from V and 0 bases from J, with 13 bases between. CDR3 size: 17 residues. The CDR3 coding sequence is TGTGCCAGCAGTTCACGGAACGAACTCTCCTATAATTCACCCCTCCACTTT. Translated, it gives CASSSRNELSYNSPLHF.

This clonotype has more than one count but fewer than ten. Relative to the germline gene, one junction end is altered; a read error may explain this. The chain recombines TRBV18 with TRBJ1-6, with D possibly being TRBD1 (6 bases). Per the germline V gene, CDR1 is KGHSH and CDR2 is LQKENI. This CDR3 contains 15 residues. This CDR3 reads CASSPVGGRGSPLNF. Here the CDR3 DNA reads TGTGCCAGCTCACCGGTCGGGGGGCGAGGATCACCCCTCAACTTT.

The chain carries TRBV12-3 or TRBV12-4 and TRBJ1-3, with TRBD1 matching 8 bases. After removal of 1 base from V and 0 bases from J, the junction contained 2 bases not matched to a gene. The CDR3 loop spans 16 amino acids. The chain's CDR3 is CASSLVRGHSGNTIYF. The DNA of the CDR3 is TGTGCCAGCAGTTTAGTCAGGGGGCACTCTGGAAACACCATATATTTT.

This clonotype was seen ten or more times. The CDR3 DNA is TGTGCCAGCAGCCCCCGTGGCAGTCTGAGCTACGAGCAGTACTTC. Encoded protein: CASSPRGSLSYEQYF. The chain is built from TRBV9 and TRBJ2-7; D is unresolved. The CDR3 totals 15 residues. V was cut by 4 bases and J by 3 bases, with 17 bases left in between. CDR1 SGDLS and CDR2 YYNGEE come from the germline V gene.

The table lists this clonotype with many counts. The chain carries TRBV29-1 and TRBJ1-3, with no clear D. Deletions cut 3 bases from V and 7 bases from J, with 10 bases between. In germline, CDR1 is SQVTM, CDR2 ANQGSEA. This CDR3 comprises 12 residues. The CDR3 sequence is CSVDGGSNTIYF. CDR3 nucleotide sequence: TGCAGCGTTGACGGTGGCTCTAACACCATATATTTT.

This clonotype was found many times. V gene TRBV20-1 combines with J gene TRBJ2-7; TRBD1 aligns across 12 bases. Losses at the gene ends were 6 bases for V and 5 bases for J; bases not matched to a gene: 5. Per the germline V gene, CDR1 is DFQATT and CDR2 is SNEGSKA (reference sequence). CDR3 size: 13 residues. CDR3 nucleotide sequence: TGCAGTGCCGGGACAGGGGGCAAGGACGAGCAGTACTTC. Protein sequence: CSAGTGGKDEQYF.

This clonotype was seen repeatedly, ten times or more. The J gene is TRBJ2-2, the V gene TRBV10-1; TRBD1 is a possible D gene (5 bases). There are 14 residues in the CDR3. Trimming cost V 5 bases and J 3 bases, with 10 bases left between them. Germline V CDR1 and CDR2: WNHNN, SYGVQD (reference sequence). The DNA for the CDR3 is TGCGCCAGCAGTAGCAGGGTAGACACCGGGGAGCTGTTTTTT. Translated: CASSSRVDTGELFF.

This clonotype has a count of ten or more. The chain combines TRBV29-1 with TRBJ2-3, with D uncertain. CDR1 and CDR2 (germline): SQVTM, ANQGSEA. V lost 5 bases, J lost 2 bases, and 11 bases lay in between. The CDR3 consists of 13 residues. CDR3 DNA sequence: TGCAGCGTTCGTAGACTTCTCACAGATACGCAGTATTTT. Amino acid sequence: CSVRRLLTDTQYF.

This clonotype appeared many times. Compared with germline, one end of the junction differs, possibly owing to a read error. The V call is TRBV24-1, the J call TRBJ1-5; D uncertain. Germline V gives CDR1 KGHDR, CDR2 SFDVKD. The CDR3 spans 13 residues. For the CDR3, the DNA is TGTGCCACCCTGACCGGGAGCAATCAGCCCCAGAATTTT. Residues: CATLTGSNQPQNF.

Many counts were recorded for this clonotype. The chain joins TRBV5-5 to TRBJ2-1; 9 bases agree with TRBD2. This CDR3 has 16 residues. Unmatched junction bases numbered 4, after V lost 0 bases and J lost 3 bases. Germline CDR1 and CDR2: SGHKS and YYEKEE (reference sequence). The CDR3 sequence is CASSLAAGGLYNEQFF. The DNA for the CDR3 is TGTGCCAGCAGCTTGGCAGCGGGGGGTCTCTACAATGAGCAGTTCTTC.